One and the same sample provided the 2 T cell receptor beta chains below, sequenced in a study of neurological immune-mediated disorders (dated by TCRdb to between 2019 and 2020). Receptors were amplified or captured by 5' RACE. The sample was run on an Illumina HiSeq 2500. TCRdb's own reprocessing of the public reads used fastp at Q25 and MiXCR and kept productive beta chains. All rows with the same CDR3 protein become a single entry with the most common DNA and genes. Present in this sample are 15,000 to 25,000 distinct CDR3 sequences, 7% to 8.5% of which were seen just once. Jointly, the top ten make up roughly a sixth of the sample. The sample consisted of CD8+ T cells from blood. Receptors were obtained from a woman in her twenties or thirties with HTLV-1-associated myelopathy (HAM/TSP).

This clonotype showed up many times. The chain carries TRBV10-2 and TRBJ1-5; D ambiguous. The V and J ends lost 2 bases and 4 bases respectively, with 3 bases between them. The CDR3 is made up of 12 amino acids. Germline CDR1 reads WSHSY; CDR2 reads SAAADI. CDR3 region: CASSEGNQPQHF. The CDR3 DNA sequence: TGCGCCAGCAGTGAGGGTAATCAGCCCCAGCATTTT.

This clonotype was seen a handful of times. This sequence joins TRBV10-1 and TRBJ1-1; D is undetermined. Germline lookup yields CDR1 WNHNN and CDR2 SYGVQD (reference sequence). The V and J ends lost 5 bases and 0 bases respectively, with 4 bases between them. The CDR3 consists of 12 residues. This chain's CDR3 is CASSTMNTEAFF. DNA of the CDR3: TGCGCCAGCAGTACCATGAACACTGAAGCTTTCTTT.